This entry is about one TCR beta chain. This record comes from a study of CD8 T cells in ankylosing spondylitis. As the method for making TCR beta libraries, quantitative 5'-RACE with molecular barcodes was used. TCRdb re-called the 5' RACE reads with MiXCR, one entry per CDR3 protein. This table holds fewer than 25,000 distinct CDR3 sequences, over 10% found once. The germline V and J ends were trimmed by 3 bases and 1 base, with 17 bases remaining between them. This CDR3 has 16 amino acids. CDR1 is SGHKS and CDR2 is YYEKEE in the germline V gene (reference sequence). What was sequenced was blood. This clonotype originated in a male donor with ankylosing spondylitis or in good health (not recorded which). This chain joins TRBV5-5 and TRBJ2-7; D perhaps matches TRBD2 (8 bases). CDR3 sequence (DNA): TGTGCCAGCAGCTCCGGCGGGGGGACAGCATCCTACGAGCAGTACTTC. Protein sequence: CASSSGGGTASYEQYF.